This entry lists 20 T cell receptor beta chains sequenced from one sample in a study of cytomegalovirus exposure and HLA in healthy donors. 13 Jbeta primers and 60 Vbeta primers were used for the PCR. Produced via immunoSEQ multiplex PCR; TCRdb's table is partial and in-frame only. The sample holds about 93,000 clones, 65% to 85% seen once. Sample: PBMCs. Receptors were obtained from a man aged 50 to 59 in good health and CMV-seronegative.

CDR3 loop: CASSSDRLTYGYTF. CDR3 sequence (DNA): TGTGCCAGCAGCTCCGACAGGCTTACCTATGGCTACACCTTC. The rearrangement uses TRBV28 and TRBJ1-2; D might be TRBD1 (6 bases). CDR3 size: 14 residues. Germline V gene data show CDR1 as MDHEN and CDR2 as SYDVKM. The germline V and J ends were trimmed by 6 bases and 4 bases, with 15 bases remaining between them.

The V gene is TRBV18, the J gene TRBJ1-2; TRBD1 aligns across 8 bases. The CDR3 is 15 residues long. V lost 6 bases to trimming and J lost 1 base; unmatched junction nucleotides: 7. Germline CDR1 and CDR2: KGHSH and LQKENI. The CDR3 nucleotides read TGTGCCAGCTCTTCCGGACAGGGATATAACTATGGCTACACCTTC. Translated, it gives CASSSGQGYNYGYTF.

This clone is a singleton in its sample. The genes are TRBV28 and TRBJ2-7, with D possibly matching TRBD2 (5 bases). V was cut by 8 bases and J by 4 bases, with 12 bases left in between. From germline, CDR1 is MDHEN and CDR2 SYDVKM. The CDR3 sequence is 12 residues long. This CDR3 reads CASGSGKYEQYF. The DNA for the CDR3 is TGTGCCAGCGGGTCGGGGAAGTACGAGCAGTACTTC.

This clone has only a few counts. This chain uses TRBV5-6 with TRBJ2-5; tentatively, D is TRBD1 (6 bases). This CDR3 is built from 15 residues. The germline gives CDR1 SGHDT, CDR2 YYEEEE. V lost 0 bases and J 9 bases, leaving 18 bases between the germline ends. In nucleotides, the CDR3 is TGTGCCAGCAGCTTGGATCCAGGGGCAACGAGGGCCCAGTACTTC. Its protein product is CASSLDPGATRAQYF. Combining the CDR3 with reference TRBV5-6 and TRBJ2-5 gives the whole variable domain DAGVTQSPTHLIKTRGQQVTLRCSPKSGHDTVSWYQQALGQGPQFIFQYYEEEERQRGNFPDRFSGHQFPNYSSELNVNALLLGDSALYLCASSLDPGATRAQYFGPGTRLLVL.

This rearrangement joins TRBV6-5 to TRBJ2-2, with TRBD2 as a possible D gene (6 bases). Germline V gives CDR1 MNHEY, CDR2 SVGAGI. V lost 7 bases to trimming and J lost 2 bases, with 11 bases between them. The CDR3 has 14 amino acids. Here the CDR3 DNA reads TGTGCCAGCACGGATAGCGGAAACACCGGGGAGCTGTTTTTT. Its translation is CASTDSGNTGELFF.

Only a few counts were recorded for this clone. The chain carries TRBV28 and TRBJ2-5; weak D call: TRBD1 (5 bases). V was pared by 6 bases and J by 1 base, with 18 bases between. Germline V gene lookup returns CDR1 MDHEN and CDR2 SYDVKM. This CDR3 is 16 amino acids long. The CDR3 coding sequence is TGTGCCAGCAGCCGGATAGGGGCCCAGCTCCAAGAGACCCAGTACTTC. Its protein is CASSRIGAQLQETQYF.

CDR3 in amino acids: CASSDSREAYNEQFF. CDR3 nucleotides: TGTGCCAGCAGTGACTCACGGGAAGCGTACAATGAGCAGTTCTTC. This chain connects TRBV6-4 to TRBJ2-1, with D possibly being TRBD2 (5 bases). Trimming stripped 0 bases from V and 4 bases from J, with 10 bases between. The CDR3 consists of 15 residues. CDR1 is MRHNA and CDR2 is SNTAGT in the germline V gene.

The sample holds one count of this clone. V and J are TRBV28 and TRBJ2-1; 9 bases match TRBD2. Germline loops: CDR1 MDHEN, CDR2 SYDVKM. V lost 9 bases, J lost 4 bases, and 7 bases stayed unmatched. The CDR3 sequence is 14 residues long. CDR3 sequence reads: CASQRLAVYNEQFF. The CDR3 DNA sequence: TGTGCCAGTCAAAGACTAGCGGTATACAATGAGCAGTTCTTC.

The V call is TRBV5-1, the J call TRBJ1-2; TRBD1 agrees at 9 bases. After removal of 0 bases from V and 7 bases from J, the junction contained 1 base not matched to a gene. Germline V lookup: CDR1 SGHRS, CDR2 YFSETQ. The CDR3 has 13 residues. CDR3 residues: CASSLGQGGGYTF. The DNA of the CDR3 is TGCGCCAGCAGCTTGGGACAGGGGGGTGGCTACACCTTC.

V usage is TRBV27 and J usage is TRBJ2-3, with 11 bases matching TRBD2. The CDR3 extends over 14 amino acids. CDR1 is MNHEY, CDR2 SMNVEV, per germline (reference sequence). Losses at the gene ends were 6 bases for V and 3 bases for J; bases not matched to a gene: 2. CDR3 protein: CASRLAGVTDTQYF. CDR3 nucleotides: TGTGCCAGCAGACTAGCGGGAGTGACAGATACGCAGTATTTT.

This chain connects TRBV25-1 to TRBJ2-5; D possibly corresponds to TRBD1 (5 bases). Deletions cut 4 bases from V and 5 bases from J, with 14 bases between. Germline CDR1 reads MGHDK; CDR2 reads SYGVNS. This CDR3 has 14 amino acids. CDR3 region: CASSVPASGETQYF. The CDR3, as DNA: TGTGCCAGCAGTGTCCCCGCCTCAGGGGAGACCCAGTACTTC.

This chain links TRBV4-3 with TRBJ2-7; D call uncertain. CDR1 is LGHNA and CDR2 is YSLEER in the germline V gene. V gave up 0 bases and J gave up 2 bases, with 17 bases separating them. The CDR3 runs 17 residues. CDR3 in DNA: TGCGCCAGCAGCCAAGATGCCTTAGGAGCGTCCCCCTACGAGCAGTACTTC. Translated: CASSQDALGASPYEQYF.

The V call is TRBV5-1, the J call TRBJ1-1; 7 bases line up with TRBD1. CDR1 and CDR2 from the germline V gene are SGHRS and YFSETQ. Trimming took 4 bases from V and 2 from J; bases not matched to a gene: 8. The CDR3 runs 15 residues. CDR3 DNA: TGCGCCAGCAGCCGGGACAGACCTACTAACACTGAAGCTTTCTTT. Its translation: CASSRDRPTNTEAFF.

This chain joins TRBV5-6 and TRBJ2-2; a weak D match, TRBD2 (6 bases). This CDR3 spans 16 amino acids. The ends were cut back, 2 bases at V and 3 bases at J, with 14 bases in the middle. Germline-derived CDR1 and CDR2 are SGHDT and YYEEEE. The CDR3 sequence: CASSFSGRRDTGELFF. CDR3 DNA: TGTGCCAGCAGCTTTAGCGGCCGTAGGGACACCGGGGAGCTGTTTTTT.

The chain links TRBV6-5 to TRBJ1-6, with 8 bases fitting TRBD1. The length of the CDR3 is 14 residues. CDR1 is MNHEY and CDR2 is SVGAGI in the germline V gene. J gave up 7 bases and V 6 bases, and 5 bases lay outside the gene matches. The CDR3 sequence is CASRTGTGNSPLHF. Here the CDR3 DNA reads TGTGCCAGCAGGACCGGGACAGGCAATTCACCCCTCCACTTT.

The CDR3 DNA is TGTGCCAGCAGAAAAGGACTTAGCACAGATACGCAGTATTTT. Residues: CASRKGLSTDTQYF. This sequence joins TRBV6-1 and TRBJ2-3; D might be TRBD2 (5 bases). Germline lookup yields CDR1 MNHNS and CDR2 SASEGT. The CDR3 is 14 residues long. V lost 6 bases to trimming and J lost 0 bases, with 10 bases between them.

On this clone itself: Relative to the germline gene, one junction end is altered; a read error may explain this. This sequence joins TRBV9 and TRBJ1-4; a weak D match, TRBD1 (6 bases). This CDR3 has 14 residues. Germline CDR1 and CDR2: SGDLS and YYNGEE. The CDR3 DNA sequence: TGTGCCAGCAGCGTCCAGGGGACTAGTGAAAAACTGTTTTTT. Protein product: CASSVQGTSEKLFF.

The rearrangement links TRBV7-9 to TRBJ2-7; D might be TRBD2 (6 bases). The CDR3 totals 14 residues. Per germline, CDR1 SEHNR and CDR2 FQNEAQ (reference sequence). Trimming removed 5 bases from V and 7 bases from J, with 18 bases in between. CDR3 DNA sequence: TGTGCCAGCAGCATCCCCCGGGACTCAAGGGAGCAGTACTTC. This sequence encodes CASSIPRDSREQYF.

The V and J genes are TRBV5-1 and TRBJ1-2, with D maybe TRBD1 (6 bases). The CDR3 totals 17 residues. V was shortened by 0 bases and J by 1 base, with 16 bases between the two germline ends. CDR1 and CDR2 (germline): SGHRS, YFSETQ. This chain's CDR3 is CASSLASGGNVNYGYTF. Written as DNA, the CDR3 is TGCGCCAGCAGCTTGGCTAGCGGGGGCAATGTTAACTATGGCTACACCTTC.

The rearrangement uses TRBV25-1 and TRBJ2-4; a possible D gene is TRBD1 (6 bases). The CDR3 is 15 amino acids. V was trimmed by 3 bases and J by 5 bases, leaving 14 bases between them. Germline V lookup: CDR1 MGHDK, CDR2 SYGVNS. CDR3 loop: CASSDLGHKENIQYF. The CDR3 DNA is TGTGCCAGCAGTGATTTGGGACATAAGGAAAACATTCAGTACTTC.